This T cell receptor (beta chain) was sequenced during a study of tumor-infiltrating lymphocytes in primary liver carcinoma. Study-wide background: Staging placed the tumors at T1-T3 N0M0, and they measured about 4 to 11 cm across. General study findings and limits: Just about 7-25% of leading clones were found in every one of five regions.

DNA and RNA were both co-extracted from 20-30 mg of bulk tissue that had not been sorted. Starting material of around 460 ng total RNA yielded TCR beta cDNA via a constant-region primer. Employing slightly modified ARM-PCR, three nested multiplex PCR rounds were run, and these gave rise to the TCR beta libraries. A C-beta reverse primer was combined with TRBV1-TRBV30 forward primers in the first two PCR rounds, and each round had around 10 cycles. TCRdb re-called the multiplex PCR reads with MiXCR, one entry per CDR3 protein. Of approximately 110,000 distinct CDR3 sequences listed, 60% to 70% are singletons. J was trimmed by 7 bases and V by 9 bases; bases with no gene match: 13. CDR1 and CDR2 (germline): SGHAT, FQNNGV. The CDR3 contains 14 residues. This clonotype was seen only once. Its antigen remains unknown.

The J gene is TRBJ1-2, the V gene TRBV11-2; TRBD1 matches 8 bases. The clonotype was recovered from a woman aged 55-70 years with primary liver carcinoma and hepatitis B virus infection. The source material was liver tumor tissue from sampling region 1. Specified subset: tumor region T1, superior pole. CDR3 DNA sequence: TGTGCCAGTAGTCCTATCCAGGGGGCAGGTGGCTACACCTTC. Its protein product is CASSPIQGAGGYTF.